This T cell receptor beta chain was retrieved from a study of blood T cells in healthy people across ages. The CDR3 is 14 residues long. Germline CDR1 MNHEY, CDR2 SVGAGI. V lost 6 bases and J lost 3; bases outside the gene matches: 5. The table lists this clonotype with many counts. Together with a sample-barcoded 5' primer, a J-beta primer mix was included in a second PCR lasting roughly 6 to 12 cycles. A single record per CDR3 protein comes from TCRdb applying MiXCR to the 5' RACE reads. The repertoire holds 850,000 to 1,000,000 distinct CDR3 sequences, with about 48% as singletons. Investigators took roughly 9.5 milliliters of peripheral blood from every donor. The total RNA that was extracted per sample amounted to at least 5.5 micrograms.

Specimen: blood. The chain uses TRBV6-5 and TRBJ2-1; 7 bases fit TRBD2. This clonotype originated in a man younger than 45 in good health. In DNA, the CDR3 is TGTGCCAGCAGCCGACGGGGGGTCTACAATGAGCAGTTCTTC. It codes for CASSRRGVYNEQFF.